The clone carrying this T cell receptor (beta chain) has a count of ten or more. Its antigen is undetermined. CDR3-region Arm-PCR and iRepertoire HTBI primers produced the TCR beta libraries. TCRdb re-called the multiplex PCR reads with MiXCR, one entry per CDR3 protein. The sample includes about 370,000 distinct CDR3 sequences, less than 20% of them seen just once. This entry comes from a study of regulatory T cells in long-lasting Graves disease. Stated time point: newly diagnosed GD, antithyroid drugs for less than 3 months. Making the TCR library involved RNA that had been extracted from PBMCs. The CDR3 is made up of 11 amino acids. The germline V and J ends were trimmed by 5 bases and 3 bases, with 5 bases remaining between them. The germline V gene encodes CDR1 SGHTA and CDR2 FQGNSA. Study-wide points: Persistent Graves' cases showed lower TCR diversity than newly diagnosed cases.

This receptor was identified in a female donor with Graves disease. The V gene is TRBV7-2, the J gene TRBJ2-7; unclear D gene. The source material was peripheral blood mononuclear cells (PBMCs), sampled at new diagnosis, from a patient treated with antithyroid drugs. CDR3 bases: TGTGCCAGCAGCAAAGACTACGAGCAGTACTTC. Translated, it gives CASSKDYEQYF.